The clone carrying this T cell receptor (beta chain) was observed many times. Its antigen is not known. Stability of Graves' hyperthyroidism was defined as absent ophthalmopathy progression within 18 months. These data originate in a study of T cells in Graves' hyperthyroidism and ophthalmopathy. Study findings and constraints: Researchers report that a 13 V-J model separated ophthalmopathy from stable hyperthyroidism.

There were TCR beta CDR3 regions amplified from RNA transcripts. The HTBI primer set was used in a first-round RT-PCR of the TCR CDR3. One entry per CDR3 protein, called by TCRdb with MiXCR from the multiplex PCR reads. The sample contains about 350,000 distinct CDR3 sequences, approximately 14% of which appear only once. CDR3 length: 13 residues. V lost 6 bases, J lost 2 bases, and 5 bases lay in between. The sample was blood. The TCR originated in a woman under 40 with Graves' hyperthyroidism. The chain links TRBV12-3 or TRBV12-4 to TRBJ2-6, with D unclear. CDR3 nucleotides: TGTGCCAGCAGCCGTCCTGGGGCCAACGTCCTGACTTTC. Its translation: CASSRPGANVLTF.